The 26 T cell receptor beta chains presented below share a single source sample, sequenced in a study of CD8+ T cells in alopecia areata. Once RNA had been extracted, it was reverse transcribed into cDNA to act as the sequencing template. Assay: immunoSEQ multiplex PCR; the TCRdb copy retains only in-frame clones and omits some. The data show 150,000 to 200,000 clones, with 50% to 60% seen just once and less than 5% held by the top ten. The specimen sequenced was CD4+ T cells sorted from blood. The origin of the receptors is a human donor in good health.

The genes are TRBV5-1 and TRBJ2-1; weak D call: TRBD1 (5 bases). Germline V lookup: CDR1 SGHRS, CDR2 YFSETQ. The V and J ends lost 7 bases and 0 bases respectively, with 17 bases between them. The CDR3 is made up of 16 amino acids. This CDR3 is CASALGNRISYNEQFF. The CDR3 DNA is TGCGCCAGCGCCCTGGGGAACAGGATCTCCTACAATGAGCAGTTCTTC. Complete variable domain (other parts from reference TRBV5-1 and TRBJ2-1): KAGVTQTPRYLIKTRGQQVTLSCSPISGHRSVSWYQQTPGQGLQFLFEYFSETQRNKGNFPGRFSGRQFSNSRSEMNVSTLELGDSALYLCASALGNRISYNEQFFGPGTRLTVL.

The chain carries TRBV5-4 and TRBJ1-2; D remains ambiguous. The V end lost 2 bases, the J end lost 2 bases, and 7 bases lay between the germline ends. This CDR3 comprises 13 residues. CDR1 is SGHNT, CDR2 YYREEE, per germline (reference sequence). The CDR3 DNA follows: TGTGCCAGCAGCTTACCCGAAAACTATGGCTACACCTTC. Translated: CASSLPENYGYTF.

This clone has more than one count but fewer than ten. This rearrangement joins TRBV29-1 to TRBJ1-2; 7 nucleotides line up with TRBD1. The CDR3 is made up of 12 amino acids. V lost 7 bases, J lost 6 bases, and 8 bases stayed unmatched. CDR1 SQVTM and CDR2 ANQGSEA come from the germline V gene. CDR3 residues: CSGQGLGDGYTF. Written as DNA, the CDR3 is TGCAGCGGACAGGGATTAGGGGATGGCTACACCTTC.

This clone has a handful of counts. The chain uses TRBV2 and TRBJ1-1; D is unresolved. The CDR3 is made up of 15 amino acids. CDR1 SNHLY and CDR2 FYNNEI come from the germline V gene. V was cut by 7 bases and J by 5 bases, with 20 bases left in between. The CDR3 coding sequence is TGTGCCAGCATGTTCGAAGCAGTGGGATCTACTGAAGCTTTCTTT. It specifies CASMFEAVGSTEAFF.

This chain joins TRBV7-9 and TRBJ2-4; 8 nucleotides align to TRBD1. V lost 5 bases and J lost 0; bases outside the gene matches: 6. Germline V gene lookup returns CDR1 SEHNR and CDR2 FQNEAQ (reference sequence). The CDR3 is made up of 16 amino acids. DNA for the CDR3: TGTGCCAGCAGCGTTAACAGGGGGGTAGCCAAAAACATTCAGTACTTC. Amino acid sequence: CASSVNRGVAKNIQYF.

The chain carries TRBV29-1 and TRBJ2-3; D gene uncertain. The CDR3 sequence is 13 residues long. Germline V gene sequence: CDR1 SQVTM, CDR2 ANQGSEA. Trimming shortened V by 4 bases and J by 0 bases, and 8 bases separated the two germline ends. The CDR3 region is CSVGGLSTDTQYF. The DNA for the CDR3 is TGCAGCGTTGGGGGTCTAAGCACAGATACGCAGTATTTT.

This clone has a handful of counts. The chain joins TRBV7-2 to TRBJ2-2; 9 bases match TRBD2. Germline V gives CDR1 SGHTA, CDR2 FQGNSA. The CDR3 is made up of 17 amino acids. Germline trimming cut 1 base from V and 6 bases from J; bases unmatched to any gene: 9. The CDR3 is CASSLGVVAGVAGELFF. For the CDR3, the DNA is TGTGCCAGCAGCTTAGGGGTTGTAGCGGGAGTTGCCGGGGAGCTGTTTTTT.

The J gene is TRBJ1-1, the V gene TRBV5-1; the D is unclear. Germline CDR1 and CDR2: SGHRS and YFSETQ. V was pared by 7 bases and J by 3 bases, with 16 bases between. This CDR3 contains 14 residues. The CDR3 protein is CASARTPGDTEAFF. The CDR3 DNA sequence: TGCGCCAGCGCTAGGACCCCCGGGGACACTGAAGCTTTCTTT.

This chain links TRBV5-1 with TRBJ2-6; D gene uncertain. The CDR3 is made up of 13 amino acids. Trimming cost V 6 bases and J 0 bases, with 4 bases left between them. Germline lookup yields CDR1 SGHRS and CDR2 YFSETQ. Here the CDR3 reads CASKSSGANVLTF. Here the CDR3 DNA reads TGCGCCAGCAAGAGCTCTGGGGCCAACGTCCTGACTTTC.

V is TRBV6-1 and J is TRBJ1-4; D is unresolved. This CDR3 contains 14 residues. CDR1 is MNHNS, CDR2 SASEGT, per germline. Trimming shortened V by 6 bases and J by 2 bases, and 10 bases separated the two germline ends. CDR3 sequence (DNA): TGTGCCAGCAGCGACGGAGCTACTAATGAAAAACTGTTTTTT. Protein sequence: CASSDGATNEKLFF.

The gene calls are TRBV2 and TRBJ2-1; D possibly matches TRBD1 or TRBD2 (5 bases each). With 6 bases removed from V and 9 bases from J, the gap between germline ends came to 18 bases. Looked up from germline, CDR1 is SNHLY and CDR2 is FYNNEI. The CDR3 loop spans 14 amino acids. CDR3 nucleotides: TGTGCCAGCAGGCGCCGGGACGTAGGGTCTGAGCAGTTCTTC. Amino acids: CASRRRDVGSEQFF.

The V and J genes are TRBV30 and TRBJ2-2; TRBD2 agrees at 9 bases. This CDR3 spans 16 amino acids. The germline V gene encodes CDR1 GTSNPN and CDR2 SVGIG (reference sequence). V lost 0 bases to trimming and J lost 4 bases; unmatched junction nucleotides: 6. For the CDR3, the DNA is TGTGCCTGGAGTGTAATAGCGGGAGTTCCCACCGGGGAGCTGTTTTTT. Residues: CAWSVIAGVPTGELFF.

The V call is TRBV10-2, the J call TRBJ2-5; TRBD2 aligns across 7 bases. The CDR3 has 13 residues. Germline loops: CDR1 WSHSY, CDR2 SAAADI. The trim removed 7 bases at V and 4 bases at J, leaving 6 bases unmatched. In nucleotides, the CDR3 is TGCGCCAGCAAGCGGGACCCCCGAGAGACCCAGTACTTC. Translation: CASKRDPRETQYF.

This clone was seen only a few times. This sequence joins TRBV29-1 and TRBJ1-2, with TRBD1 matching over 12 bases. Unmatched junction bases numbered 3, after V lost 3 bases and J lost 4 bases. CDR1 is SQVTM and CDR2 is ANQGSEA in the germline V gene. This CDR3 region has 14 residues. The chain's CDR3 is CSVDGTGGLYGYTF. CDR3 DNA: TGCAGCGTTGATGGGACAGGGGGCCTCTATGGCTACACCTTC.

The chain carries TRBV6-5 and TRBJ2-2, with D perhaps assigned TRBD1 or TRBD2 (5 bases each). The V end was cut by 7 bases, the J end by 3 bases, with 15 bases between. Germline lookup yields CDR1 MNHEY and CDR2 SVGAGI. The length of the CDR3 is 15 residues. CDR3: CASKLGRGDTGELFF. The CDR3 DNA reads TGTGCCAGCAAATTGGGAAGGGGAGACACCGGGGAGCTGTTTTTT.

The V gene is TRBV4-1, the J gene TRBJ2-7; weak D call: TRBD2 (6 bases). There are 13 residues in the CDR3. Trimming stripped 4 bases from V and 2 bases from J, with 9 bases between. CDR1 MGHRA and CDR2 YSYEKL come from the germline V gene. This CDR3 reads CASSPGGPYEQYF. The CDR3, as DNA: TGCGCCAGCAGCCCTGGAGGGCCCTACGAGCAGTACTTC.

The chain joins TRBV5-4 to TRBJ2-6; D might be TRBD1 (5 bases). The ends were cut back, 2 bases at V and 0 bases at J, with 15 bases in the middle. CDR3 size: 18 residues. Per the germline V gene, CDR1 is SGHNT and CDR2 is YYREEE (reference sequence). CDR3 protein: CASSLPLGASSGANVLTF. The CDR3 bases are TGTGCCAGCAGCTTACCTTTAGGGGCTAGCTCTGGGGCCAACGTCCTGACTTTC.

This clone was counted between two and nine times. V is TRBV30 and J is TRBJ2-5; 8 positions agree with TRBD2. V shed 2 bases and J 4 bases; nucleotides not matched to a gene: 3. The CDR3 sequence is 13 residues long. From germline, CDR1 is GTSNPN and CDR2 SVGIG (reference sequence). DNA of the CDR3: TGTGCCTGGAGTTCCCTAGCGGGAGAGACCCAGTACTTC. It codes for CAWSSLAGETQYF.

The rearrangement links TRBV6-1 to TRBJ2-1, with D unclear. With 2 bases removed from V and 3 bases from J, the gap between germline ends came to 11 bases. CDR1 and CDR2 (germline): MNHNS, SASEGT. CDR3 length: 15 residues. CDR3 sequence (DNA): TGTGCCAGCAGTGAAACGAGTCCCCTCTACAATGAGCAGTTCTTC. Its translation is CASSETSPLYNEQFF.

This chain connects TRBV9 to TRBJ2-5; D is possibly TRBD2 (5 bases). Trimming cost V 0 bases and J 4 bases, with 13 bases left between them. This CDR3 contains 15 residues. From germline, CDR1 is SGDLS and CDR2 YYNGEE. The CDR3 protein is CASSVAASWTETQYF. The CDR3 DNA is TGTGCCAGCAGCGTAGCGGCTAGCTGGACAGAGACCCAGTACTTC.

This chain joins TRBV11-2 and TRBJ2-7, with D unclear. Germline V gene data show CDR1 as SGHAT and CDR2 as FQNNGV. Trimming shortened V by 5 bases and J by 1 base, and 9 bases separated the two germline ends. This CDR3 has 13 amino acids. The CDR3 loop is CASSPLWSYEQYF. CDR3 DNA sequence: TGTGCCAGCAGCCCCCTGTGGTCCTACGAGCAGTACTTC.

This clone was picked up one time. CDR3 in DNA: TGTGCCAGCAGTTACTCGTTTCAGGCCTACAATGAGCAGTTCTTC. It yields the protein CASSYSFQAYNEQFF. The gene calls are TRBV6-5 and TRBJ2-1; D remains ambiguous. The CDR3 totals 15 residues. The V gene's germline CDR1 is MNHEY and CDR2 SVGAGI. The V and J ends lost 0 bases and 2 bases respectively, with 8 bases between them.

V is TRBV4-1 and J is TRBJ2-1; 7 positions agree with TRBD2. The CDR3 sequence is 13 residues long. Germline V gene sequence: CDR1 MGHRA, CDR2 YSYEKL. The V segment lost 6 bases and the J segment 5 bases; nucleotides outside the gene matches: 4. CDR3 in amino acids: CASRKGGNNEQFF. The CDR3 coding sequence is TGCGCCAGCAGAAAGGGAGGGAACAATGAGCAGTTCTTC.

The chain has TRBV29-1 and TRBJ1-2; D is unclear. The CDR3 spans 11 residues. The germline V gene has CDR1 SQVTM and CDR2 ANQGSEA. V lost 6 bases to trimming and J lost 5 bases, with 10 bases between them. The DNA for the CDR3 is TGCAGCGTCGGGTTTAGGTATGGCTACACCTTC. Translating gives CSVGFRYGYTF.

This clone was recorded only once. The J gene is TRBJ1-1, the V gene TRBV29-1; D gene ambiguous. Trimming stripped 4 bases from V and 3 bases from J, with 12 bases between. The CDR3 covers 13 residues. Germline V lookup: CDR1 SQVTM, CDR2 ANQGSEA. The CDR3 here is CSVGQAADTEAFF. The CDR3 DNA is TGCAGCGTTGGCCAAGCCGCGGACACTGAAGCTTTCTTT. Full variable domain (rest looked up from reference TRBV29-1 and TRBJ1-1): SAVISQKPSRDICQRGTSLTIQCQVDSQVTMMFWYRQQPGQSLTLIATANQGSEATYESGFVIDKFPISRPNLTFSTLTVSNMSPEDSSIYLCSVGQAADTEAFFGQGTRLTVV.

The chain recombines TRBV11-2 with TRBJ2-5, with 8 nucleotides matching TRBD1. Germline values: CDR1 SGHAT, CDR2 FQNNGV. V lost 7 bases, J lost 5 bases, and 12 bases stayed unmatched. This CDR3 is 15 amino acids long. CDR3 sequence reads: CASIQGAGDSETQYF. The CDR3 region has the DNA TGTGCCAGCATCCAGGGGGCAGGGGATTCGGAGACCCAGTACTTC.